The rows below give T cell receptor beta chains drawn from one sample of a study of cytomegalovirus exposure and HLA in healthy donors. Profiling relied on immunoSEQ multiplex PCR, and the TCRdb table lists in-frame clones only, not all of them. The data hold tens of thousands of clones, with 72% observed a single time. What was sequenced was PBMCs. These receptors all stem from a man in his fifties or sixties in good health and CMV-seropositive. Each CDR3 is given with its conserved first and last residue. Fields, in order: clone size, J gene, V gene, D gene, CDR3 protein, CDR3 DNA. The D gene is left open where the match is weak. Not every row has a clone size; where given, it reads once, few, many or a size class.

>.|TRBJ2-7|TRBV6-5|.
CASSYSGGLYPEQYF
TGTGCCAGCAGTTACTCTGGCGGCCTCTATCCCGAGCAGTACTTC
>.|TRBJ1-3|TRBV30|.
CAVDRSSGNTIYF
TGTGCGGTTGACAGGAGCTCTGGAAACACCATATATTTT
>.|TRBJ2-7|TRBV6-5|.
CASSLSQGYEQYF
TGTGCCAGCAGTTTGTCACAGGGCTACGAGCAGTACTTC
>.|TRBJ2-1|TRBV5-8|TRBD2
CASSIGTSLYNEQFF
TGTGCCAGCAGCATCGGGACTAGTCTCTACAATGAGCAGTTCTTC
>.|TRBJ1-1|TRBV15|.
CATSRPWASVKAEAFF
TGTGCCACCAGCAGACCCTGGGCGTCCGTGAAGGCTGAAGCTTTCTTT
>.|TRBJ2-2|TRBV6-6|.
CASSPLTGGPTGELFF
TGTGCCAGCAGTCCCCTAACAGGTGGACCAACCGGGGAGCTGTTTTTT
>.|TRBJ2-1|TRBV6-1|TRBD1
CASSLTGYYNEQFF
TGTGCCAGCAGTCTGACAGGGTACTACAATGAGCAGTTCTTC
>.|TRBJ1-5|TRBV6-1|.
CASSHRQEERAQHF
TGTGCCAGCAGTCATCGACAGGAGGAAAGGGCCCAGCATTTT
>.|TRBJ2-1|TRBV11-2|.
CASSFRQDSSYNEQFF
TGTGCCAGCAGCTTCAGACAGGATAGCTCCTACAATGAGCAGTTCTTC
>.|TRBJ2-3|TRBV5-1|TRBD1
CASSLTRGTGRTDTQYF
TGCGCCAGCAGCTTGACCCGGGGGACAGGCCGCACAGATACGCAGTATTTT
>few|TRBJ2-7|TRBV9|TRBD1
CASSGGTGFYEQYF
TGTGCCAGCAGCGGCGGGACAGGGTTTTACGAGCAGTACTTC
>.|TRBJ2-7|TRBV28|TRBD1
CANRTLQTAGTGAPNDYEQYF
TGTGCCAACAGAACCCTGCAGACAGCCGGGACAGGTGCCCCAAATGACTACGAGCAGTACTTC
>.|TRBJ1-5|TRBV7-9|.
CASSSTDKANQPQHF
TGTGCCAGCAGCTCAACGGACAAGGCGAATCAGCCCCAGCATTTT
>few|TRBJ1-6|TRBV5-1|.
CASSPRGGEIPLHF
TGCGCCAGCAGCCCCAGAGGGGGTGAGATACCCCTCCACTTT
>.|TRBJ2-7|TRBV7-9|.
CASSGRLTYEQYF
TGTGCCAGCAGCGGCCGACTAACATACGAGCAGTACTTC
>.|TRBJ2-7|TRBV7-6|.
CASSAAEYYEQYF
TGTGCCAGCAGCGCGGCAGAGTACTACGAGCAGTACTTC
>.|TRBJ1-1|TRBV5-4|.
CASSLTGTTEAFF
TGTGCCAGCAGCTTAACAGGGACCACTGAAGCTTTCTTT
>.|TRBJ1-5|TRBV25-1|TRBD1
CASSETGGGSNQPQHF
TGTGCCAGCAGTGAGACAGGGGGCGGGAGCAATCAGCCCCAGCATTTT
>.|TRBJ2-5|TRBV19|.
CASTPLGGDIQETQYF
TGTGCCAGTACCCCGCTGGGGGGGGACATCCAAGAGACCCAGTACTTC
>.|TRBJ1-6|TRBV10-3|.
CAISARDSPLHF
TGTGCCATCAGTGCGAGAGATTCACCCCTCCACTTT
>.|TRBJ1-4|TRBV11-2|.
CASSFFLGSATNEKLFF
TGTGCCAGCAGCTTCTTTTTAGGGAGTGCAACTAATGAAAAACTGTTTTTT
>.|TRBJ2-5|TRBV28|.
CASNRRNSETQYF
TGTGCCAGCAACCGGAGAAATTCGGAGACCCAGTACTTC
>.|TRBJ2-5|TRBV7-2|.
CASSASGPTGYF
TGTGCCAGCAGCGCAAGCGGACCAACGGGGTACTTC
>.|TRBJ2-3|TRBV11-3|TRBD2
CASSLGLAGSTDTQYF
TGTGCCAGCAGCTTAGGACTAGCGGGGAGCACAGATACGCAGTATTTT
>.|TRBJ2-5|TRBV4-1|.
CASSQDPRGLEETQYF
TGCGCCAGCAGCCAAGATCCCCGGGGACTCGAAGAGACCCAGTACTTC
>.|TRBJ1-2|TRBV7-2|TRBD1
CASSLQGAHGYTF
TGTGCCAGCAGCCTACAGGGGGCGCATGGCTACACCTTC
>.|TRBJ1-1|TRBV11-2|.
CASSSTEAFF
TGTGCCAGCAGTAGCACTGAAGCTTTCTTT
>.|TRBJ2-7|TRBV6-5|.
CASSYLGISYEQYF
TGTGCCAGCAGTTACCTCGGGATATCCTACGAGCAGTACTTC
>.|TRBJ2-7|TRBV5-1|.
CASSIIGTPSINEQYF
TGCGCCAGCAGCATAATAGGGACACCCTCCATCAACGAGCAGTACTTC
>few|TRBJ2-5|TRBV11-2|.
CASSLAGAETQYF
TGTGCCAGCAGCTTAGCGGGAGCAGAGACCCAGTACTTC
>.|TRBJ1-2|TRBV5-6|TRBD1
CASSPGGLFGYTF
TGTGCCAGCAGCCCAGGGGGGCTCTTTGGCTACACCTTC
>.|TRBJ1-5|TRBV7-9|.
CASSSSGDNQPQHF
TGTGCCAGCAGCTCGTCAGGGGACAATCAGCCCCAGCATTTT
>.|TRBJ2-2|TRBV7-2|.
CASSLNSGELFF
TGTGCCAGCAGCCTAAATTCGGGGGAGCTGTTTTTT
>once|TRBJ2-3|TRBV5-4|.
CASSPVVTDTQYF
TGTGCCAGCAGCCCGGTTGTCACAGATACGCAGTATTTT
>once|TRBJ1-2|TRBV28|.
CASSLGGLGYTF
TGTGCCAGCAGTTTAGGCGGGCTAGGCTACACCTTC
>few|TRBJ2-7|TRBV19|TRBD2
CASSQEGRAIEQYF
TGTGCCAGTAGTCAGGAGGGGAGGGCCATCGAGCAGTACTTC
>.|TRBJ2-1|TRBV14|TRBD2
CASSRFSGGAFHEQFF
TGTGCCAGCAGCCGCTTCAGCGGGGGGGCCTTTCATGAGCAGTTCTTC
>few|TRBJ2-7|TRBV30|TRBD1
CAWSALDREQYF
TGTGCCTGGAGTGCCCTGGACAGGGAGCAGTACTTC
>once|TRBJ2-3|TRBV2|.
CASKKQGSTDTQYF
TGTGCCAGCAAAAAACAGGGCAGCACAGATACGCAGTATTTT
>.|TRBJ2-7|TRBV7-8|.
CASSPNMEQYF
TGTGCCAGCAGCCCGAACATGGAGCAGTACTTC
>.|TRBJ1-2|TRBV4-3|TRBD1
CASSQTWTGPNYGYTF
TGCGCCAGCAGCCAGACTTGGACAGGCCCTAACTATGGCTACACCTTC
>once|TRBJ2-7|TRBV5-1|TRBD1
CASRANRGECEQYF
TGCGCCAGCAGGGCGAACAGGGGAGAATGCGAGCAGTACTTC
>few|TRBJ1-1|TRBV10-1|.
CASKDRLNTEAFF
TGCGCCAGCAAGGACAGACTGAACACTGAAGCTTTCTTT
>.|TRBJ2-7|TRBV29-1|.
CSVTDTYEQYF
TGCAGCGTTACAGACACCTACGAGCAGTACTTC
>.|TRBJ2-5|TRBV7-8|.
CASSLDSGWETQYF
TGTGCCAGCAGCTTAGATAGTGGTTGGGAGACCCAGTACTTC
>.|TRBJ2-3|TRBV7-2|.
CASSLVYLEGVYTQYF
TGTGCCAGCAGCTTAGTTTATTTGGAGGGCGTGTATACGCAGTATTTT
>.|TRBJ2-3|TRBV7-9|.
CASSPPGAGYLDTQYF
TGTGCCAGCAGCCCCCCCGGGGCGGGGTATTTGGATACGCAGTATTTT